This record covers a single T cell receptor (beta chain). CDR1 and CDR2 from the germline V gene are MDHEN and SYDVKM. V dropped 5 bases and J dropped 2 bases, with 10 bases sitting between them. This CDR3 contains 13 residues. Clones were read by immunoSEQ multiplex PCR, and TCRdb kept only the in-frame ones, dropping some. Among roughly 140,000 clones listed, about 80% were seen once. These data originate in a study of blood T cell repertoires in COVID-19. The overall study: Sample material is recorded as cDNA or gDNA derived from T cells, B-cell-depleted T cells, or PBMCs.

V is TRBV28 and J is TRBJ2-7; D may be TRBD1 (6 bases). The sequence was collected from a man aged 55-75 years with acute or convalescent COVID-19. What was sequenced was peripheral blood. Here the CDR3 reads CASSGDTTYEQYF. For the CDR3, the DNA is TGTGCCAGCAGTGGGGACACAACCTACGAGCAGTACTTC.